The 29 T cell receptor beta chains below all came from one sample that was sequenced in a study of blood T cell repertoires in COVID-19. Sequencing was performed with immunoSEQ multiplex PCR; in TCRdb, only in-frame clones are kept and a portion is missing. The table includes 150,000 to 170,000 clones, roughly 83% detected once. The sequenced material came from peripheral blood. The receptors were sampled from a woman aged 55-69 years with COVID-19, enrolled during active disease.

This chain uses TRBV5-5 with TRBJ1-2; D gene ambiguous. There are 16 residues in the CDR3. Germline V lookup: CDR1 SGHKS, CDR2 YYEKEE (reference sequence). Trimming removed 0 bases from V and 2 bases from J, with 14 bases in between. The CDR3 DNA reads as TGTGCCAGCAGCTTGGAAACCACGGGAAGGAACTATGGCTACACCTTC. Translated, it gives CASSLETTGRNYGYTF.

CDR3 nucleotide sequence: TGTGCCTGGAGTGATACTTACAGGGGCTCTGGAAACACCATATATTTT. It yields the protein CAWSDTYRGSGNTIYF. The rearrangement joins TRBV30 to TRBJ1-3, with 7 nucleotides matching TRBD1. Per the germline V gene, CDR1 is GTSNPN and CDR2 is SVGIG (reference sequence). The CDR3 is 16 residues long. Germline trimming cut 1 base from V and 0 bases from J; bases unmatched to any gene: 6.

This chain connects TRBV7-2 to TRBJ2-2; 11 bases map to TRBD2. In germline, CDR1 is SGHTA, CDR2 FQGNSA. J gave up 5 bases and V 2 bases, and 4 bases lay outside the gene matches. The CDR3 length is 16 residues. The CDR3 reads CASSLSVAGGTGELFF. The CDR3 region has the DNA TGTGCCAGCAGCTTATCAGTAGCGGGAGGGACCGGGGAGCTGTTTTTT.

The chain uses TRBV19 and TRBJ1-4; the D is unclear. CDR3 length: 13 residues. CDR1 and CDR2 (germline): LNHDA, SQIVND (reference sequence). The V end was cut by 7 bases, the J end by 4 bases, with 10 bases between. DNA of the CDR3: TGTGCCAGTACCGACGGGGTTAATGAAAAACTGTTTTTT. Its protein is CASTDGVNEKLFF.

This clone was seen just once. The V gene is TRBV5-7, the J gene TRBJ1-3; TRBD1 agrees at 7 bases. Being an ORF, TRBV5-7 has a function that is uncertain. V was clipped by 6 bases and J by 2 bases; unmatched bases: 20. This CDR3 has 19 amino acids. The CDR3 sequence is CASTYLTDRPVGTGNTIYF. CDR3 coding DNA: TGTGCCAGCACCTACTTGACGGACAGGCCCGTTGGGACTGGAAACACCATATATTTT.

The chain combines TRBV10-1 with TRBJ2-1; 12 bases are a match to TRBD2. CDR3 length equals 17 residues. The V segment lost 6 bases and the J segment 5 bases; nucleotides outside the gene matches: 11. CDR1 is WNHNN, CDR2 SYGVQD, per germline (reference sequence). The CDR3 is CASSQIGLAGPNNEQFF. The CDR3 coding sequence is TGCGCCAGCAGCCAGATCGGACTAGCGGGACCGAACAATGAGCAGTTCTTC.

This chain links TRBV10-3 with TRBJ2-5, with 12 bases that match TRBD2. This CDR3 has 19 amino acids. The V and J ends lost 4 bases and 2 bases, in that order; junction bases with no gene match: 14. Looked up from germline, CDR1 is ENHRY and CDR2 is SYGVKD. Written as DNA, the CDR3 is TGTGCCATCAGTGGGGCTAGCGGGAGGGCAGATACCTCACAAGAGACCCAGTACTTC. Its protein is CAISGASGRADTSQETQYF.

The V call is TRBV4-1, the J call TRBJ2-5; D call uncertain. Trimming pared 1 base from V and 0 bases from J, leaving 9 bases between. Germline CDR1 MGHRA, CDR2 YSYEKL. The CDR3 contains 15 residues. DNA for the CDR3: TGCGCCAGCAGCCAAGGACTTGTAAACCAAGAGACCCAGTACTTC. The encoded protein is CASSQGLVNQETQYF.

The chain joins TRBV4-2 to TRBJ2-7, with a weak D call TRBD2 (6 bases). CDR1 is LGHNA, CDR2 YNFKEQ, per germline. This CDR3 has 17 residues. The V gene lost 3 bases and the J gene lost 1 base, with 19 bases spanning the gap. The CDR3 nucleotides read TGTGCCAGCAGCCAGTCCCGGGGCGGGATAAATTCCTACGAGCAGTACTTC. Its translation is CASSQSRGGINSYEQYF.

V and J are TRBV19 and TRBJ1-5; 8 bases align to TRBD1. Germline CDR1 and CDR2: LNHDA and SQIVND (reference sequence). The V gene end was trimmed by 8 bases and the J gene end by 5 bases; junction bases not matched to a gene: 11. This CDR3 has 15 amino acids. CDR3 sequence: CASEHGQGGHQPQHF. CDR3 sequence (DNA): TGTGCCAGTGAACATGGACAGGGTGGACATCAGCCCCAGCATTTT.

The V call is TRBV18, the J call TRBJ2-6; TRBD2 might be the D (6 bases). Germline V lookup: CDR1 KGHSH, CDR2 LQKENI. The CDR3 contains 16 residues. V was trimmed by 3 bases and J by 0 bases, leaving 9 bases between them. The CDR3 sequence: CASSPRGFSGANVLTF. The CDR3 nucleotides are TGTGCCAGCTCACCGCGGGGATTCTCTGGGGCCAACGTCCTGACTTTC.

Regarding this clone: Other DNA sequences within the sample encode an identical CDR3. This chain connects TRBV11-2 to TRBJ1-1; possibly TRBD1 for D (6 bases). CDR1 SGHAT and CDR2 FQNNGV come from the germline V gene. CDR3 length equals 13 residues. Trimming took off 6 bases at V and 0 bases at J, with 8 bases between the two ends. CDR3 sequence reads: CASRQGLNTEAFF. The DNA of the CDR3 is TGTGCCAGCAGACAGGGATTGAACACTGAAGCTTTCTTT.

The CDR3 spells CASSLRTGTGGPEAFF. The CDR3 region has the DNA TGTGCCAGCAGCTTACGTACCGGGACAGGGGGCCCTGAAGCTTTCTTT. This chain uses TRBV5-6 with TRBJ1-1; 12 bases align to TRBD1. CDR3 size: 16 residues. Germline loops: CDR1 SGHDT, CDR2 YYEEEE. J lost 6 bases, V lost 2 bases, and 8 bases had no gene match.

This chain joins TRBV5-6 and TRBJ1-5, with 7 bases aligning to TRBD1. CDR3 length equals 16 residues. Germline CDR1 reads SGHDT; CDR2 reads YYEEEE. The ends lost 3 bases at V and 3 bases at J; junction bases unmatched: 9. The CDR3: CASSYLGTVNNQPQHF. As DNA, the CDR3 is TGTGCCAGCAGCTATCTCGGGACAGTGAACAATCAGCCCCAGCATTTT.

The chain is built from TRBV6-5 and TRBJ1-1; D possibly corresponds to TRBD1 (6 bases). This CDR3 has 13 residues. Trimming pared 10 bases from V and 1 base from J, leaving 13 bases between. Germline V gives CDR1 MNHEY, CDR2 SVGAGI. CDR3 protein: CATGGAQNTEAFF. CDR3 DNA sequence: TGTGCCACCGGGGGGGCGCAGAACACTGAAGCTTTCTTT.

This sequence joins TRBV3-1 (or the pseudogene TRBV3-2) and TRBJ1-2; a possible D gene is TRBD1 (6 bases). The CDR3 sequence is 13 residues long. V was clipped by 4 bases and J by 7 bases, with 13 bases between them. The germline V gene encodes CDR1 LGHDT and CDR2 YNNKEL (reference sequence). CDR3 sequence reads: CASSPRGGVGYTF. The CDR3 nucleotides are TGTGCCAGCAGCCCCCGGGGGGGCGTTGGCTACACCTTC.

The rearrangement links TRBV19 to TRBJ2-5, with D uncertain. V lost 2 bases and J 5 bases, leaving 9 bases between the germline ends. Germline V gene sequence: CDR1 LNHDA, CDR2 SQIVND (reference sequence). The CDR3 is 13 residues long. The CDR3 protein is CASSIIGWETQYF. CDR3 sequence (DNA): TGTGCCAGTAGTATAATCGGTTGGGAGACCCAGTACTTC.

The chain has TRBV7-3 and TRBJ2-1, with D possibly TRBD2 on 5 matching bases. The CDR3 is 15 residues long. Looked up from germline, CDR1 is SGHTA and CDR2 is FQGTGA. With 1 base removed from V and 7 bases from J, the gap between germline ends came to 14 bases. The CDR3 loop reads CASSLKKASGNEQFF. The CDR3 region has the DNA TGTGCCAGCAGCTTAAAAAAAGCGTCGGGAAATGAGCAGTTCTTC.

The chain carries TRBV27 and TRBJ1-2; a weak D match, TRBD1 (5 bases). In germline, CDR1 is MNHEY, CDR2 SMNVEV (reference sequence). The CDR3 is 15 residues long. V was clipped by 2 bases and J by 8 bases, with 18 bases between them. The CDR3 bases are TGTGCCAGCAGTTTAGTACCCCGAAGGGGTGAGGGCTACACCTTC. Its translation: CASSLVPRRGEGYTF.

This clone was recorded once. This sequence joins TRBV7-3 and TRBJ1-1; 7 positions agree with TRBD1. The CDR3 contains 15 residues. Germline V lookup: CDR1 SGHTA, CDR2 FQGTGA. After removal of 5 bases from V and 0 bases from J, the junction contained 6 bases not matched to a gene. The DNA for the CDR3 is TGTGCCAGCAGCCAAGGGGGCAGTTTGAACACTGAAGCTTTCTTT. Residues: CASSQGGSLNTEAFF.

J is TRBJ2-1 and V is TRBV6-4, with 12 positions matching TRBD2. The CDR3 loop spans 16 amino acids. V dropped 0 bases and J dropped 9; count of bases not matched to a gene: 6. The germline V gene encodes CDR1 MRHNA and CDR2 SNTAGT. CDR3 coding DNA: TGTGCCAGCAGTGACTCCCTAGCGGGAGGGTTCGGTGAGCAGTTCTTC. Amino acid sequence: CASSDSLAGGFGEQFF.

This chain connects TRBV6-6 to TRBJ1-6; weak D call: TRBD1 (6 bases). The CDR3 is 17 amino acids. Germline CDR1 and CDR2: MNHNY and SVGAGI (reference sequence). V lost 5 bases and J 9 bases, leaving 23 bases between the germline ends. CDR3 nucleotide sequence: TGTGCCAGCAGTCCGCAGACCCGGGATCAAGGGGGTTCACCCCTCCACTTT. It codes for CASSPQTRDQGGSPLHF.

In this sample, this clone turned up a few times. The rearrangement joins TRBV2 to TRBJ1-3; the D gene is possibly TRBD1 (5 bases). Germline V lookup: CDR1 SNHLY, CDR2 FYNNEI. The CDR3 runs 15 residues. V was cut by 5 bases and J by 3 bases, with 14 bases left in between. Here the CDR3 reads CASSYQGLSGNTIYF. CDR3 sequence (DNA): TGTGCCAGCAGTTATCAGGGACTAAGTGGAAACACCATATATTTT.

The chain employs TRBV19 and TRBJ1-6, with 9 bases that match TRBD1. From germline, CDR1 is LNHDA and CDR2 SQIVND (reference sequence). After removal of 6 bases from V and 7 bases from J, the junction contained 4 bases not matched to a gene. This CDR3 comprises 14 residues. The CDR3 DNA sequence: TGTGCCAGTAGAATTGGGACAGGGAATTCACCCCTCCACTTT. The encoded protein is CASRIGTGNSPLHF.

The V gene is TRBV6-4, the J gene TRBJ1-6; 7 nucleotides line up with TRBD1. In germline, CDR1 is MRHNA, CDR2 SNTAGT. With 2 bases clipped from V and 5 bases from J, the junction kept 3 bases outside the gene matches. This CDR3 comprises 15 residues. CDR3 protein: CASSDRGQDNSPLHF. The CDR3 bases are TGTGCCAGCAGTGACAGGGGGCAGGATAATTCACCCCTCCACTTT.

The DNA of the CDR3 is TGTGCCAGCAGCCAGGGGGAGACTAGCGGGGGCCAAGAGACCCAGTACTTC. This sequence encodes CASSQGETSGGQETQYF. The chain employs TRBV4-2 and TRBJ2-5, with 12 bases that match TRBD2. The junction had 6 bases not matched to a gene; V was cut back by 3 bases and J by 1 base. Germline values: CDR1 LGHNA, CDR2 YNFKEQ. The CDR3 runs 17 residues.

The chain uses TRBV7-8 and TRBJ1-2; D may be TRBD1 (5 bases). The germline gives CDR1 SGHVS, CDR2 FQNEAQ. The V end lost 1 base, the J end lost 4 bases, and 10 bases lay between the germline ends. The length of the CDR3 is 14 residues. CDR3 sequence: CASSLDDSIYGYTF. The CDR3 DNA reads TGTGCCAGCAGCTTAGATGACAGCATCTATGGCTACACCTTC.

In its sample, this clone was seen a few times. The chain recombines TRBV14 with TRBJ1-6; D uncertain. Germline CDR1 and CDR2: SGHDN and FVKESK. Trimming left V 4 bases short and J 4 bases short, with 11 bases between. The CDR3 contains 15 residues. The CDR3 region is CASSLTGMYNSPLHF. The CDR3 bases are TGTGCCAGCAGCCTTACCGGGATGTATAATTCACCCCTCCACTTT.

The chain is built from TRBV27 and TRBJ1-1; D may be TRBD1 (5 bases). Germline-derived CDR1 and CDR2 are MNHEY and SMNVEV (reference sequence). V was clipped by 6 bases and J by 4 bases, with 12 bases between them. The CDR3 consists of 13 residues. CDR3 DNA: TGTGCCAGCAGCGGGGGGTCGGGCACTGAAGCTTTCTTT. Protein sequence: CASSGGSGTEAFF.